This T cell receptor (beta chain) was sequenced during a study of blood T cell repertoires in COVID-19. TCRdb's table, derived via immunoSEQ multiplex PCR, lists solely in-frame clones and lacks some. The data contain a few hundred thousand clones, approximately 91% of them seen just once; the ten biggest clones take up approximately 1.5%. V lost 5 bases to trimming and J lost 0 bases, with 11 bases between them. Germline assignment: CDR1 MDHEN and CDR2 SYDVKM. The CDR3 is made up of 15 amino acids. The gene calls are TRBV28 and TRBJ2-1; D not resolved. Sequencing input: PBMCs or T cells enriched from blood (not recorded which). The source is a woman between 18 and 29 years old who had been exposed to COVID-19. CDR3 sequence reads: CASSDAGSSYNEQFF. In DNA form, the CDR3 reads TGTGCCAGCAGTGACGCAGGATCCTCCTACAATGAGCAGTTCTTC.